Below, 20 T cell receptor beta chains from the same sample are listed, as sequenced in a study of CD8 T cells in ankylosing spondylitis. TCRdb re-derived calls from the 5' RACE reads in MiXCR, one entry per CDR3 protein. Found here are about 270,000 distinct CDR3 sequences, roughly a third of them singletons; the top ten hold 3.5% to 4.5%. Sequences were obtained from blood, either unsorted or a sorted T cell fraction (not recorded which). The receptors were sampled from a male donor with ankylosing spondylitis or in good health (not recorded which).

The gene calls are TRBV5-1 and TRBJ1-6, with 12 bases aligning to TRBD1. V dropped 3 bases and J dropped 9; count of bases not matched to a gene: 7. CDR1 and CDR2 (germline): SGHRS, YFSETQ. The CDR3 is 16 amino acids. The CDR3, as DNA: TGCGCCAGCAGCTGGGGACAGGGGGCATATGGTTCACCCCTCCACTTT. Translating gives CASSWGQGAYGSPLHF.

This chain uses TRBV10-3 with TRBJ2-4, with D possibly being TRBD1 (5 bases). Per germline, CDR1 ENHRY and CDR2 SYGVKD. This CDR3 contains 14 residues. V was clipped by 0 bases and J by 9 bases, with 12 bases between them. The CDR3 bases are TGTGCCATCAGTGAGTCGGCTCAGGGTTTCATTCAGTACTTC. Its protein product is CAISESAQGFIQYF.

There are a few counts of this clonotype. The chain recombines TRBV20-1 with TRBJ1-5, with 8 bases aligning to TRBD1. The trim removed 6 bases at V and 10 bases at J, leaving 11 bases unmatched. The germline V gene has CDR1 DFQATT and CDR2 SNEGSKA (reference sequence). The CDR3 consists of 13 residues. For the CDR3, the DNA is TGCAGTGCCCCCGGACAGGGAGAGGGCCCCCAGCATTTT. Translation: CSAPGQGEGPQHF.

This clonotype was detected a few times. The chain employs TRBV12-3 or TRBV12-4 and TRBJ2-5, with D maybe TRBD1 (6 bases). V was shortened by 6 bases and J by 5 bases, with 10 bases between the two germline ends. CDR3 length: 12 amino acids. This CDR3 is CASRPGVETQYF. The CDR3 DNA reads TGTGCCAGCAGACCAGGGGTGGAGACCCAGTACTTC.

The rearrangement joins TRBV3-1 to TRBJ2-7; TRBD2 matches 8 bases. The V gene's germline CDR1 is LGHDT and CDR2 YNNKEL (reference sequence). V trimming: 1 base; J trimming: 5 bases; junction bases outside the gene matches: 4. The CDR3 contains 14 residues. DNA for the CDR3: TGTGCCAGCAGCCAAGGCGGGGGGTTTGACGAGCAGTACTTC. It is translated as CASSQGGGFDEQYF.

The rearrangement uses TRBV9 and TRBJ2-3; 10 bases align to TRBD2. V shed 5 bases, J shed 1 base, and the junction held 13 bases outside the gene matches. The germline V gene has CDR1 SGDLS and CDR2 YYNGEE. This CDR3 contains 18 residues. As DNA, the CDR3 is TGTGCCAGCAGTCCTAGCGGGGGAGCCTCCTGGGGCACAGATACGCAGTATTTT. Translation: CASSPSGGASWGTDTQYF.

The CDR3 loop is CASKREENGNTIYF. CDR3 nucleotide sequence: TGTGCCAGCAAGCGGGAGGAAAATGGAAACACCATATATTTT. The chain uses TRBV6-1 and TRBJ1-3; no clear D gene. This CDR3 contains 14 residues. The germline gives CDR1 MNHNS, CDR2 SASEGT. Trimming cost V 7 bases and J 3 bases, with 13 bases left between them.

V gene TRBV25-1 combines with J gene TRBJ2-1, with D possibly being TRBD2 (5 bases). V lost 0 bases to trimming and J lost 3 bases, with 9 bases between them. The CDR3 loop spans 15 amino acids. Per the germline V gene, CDR1 is MGHDK and CDR2 is SYGVNS. CDR3 region: CASSEYLGDYNEQFF. The CDR3 nucleotides are TGTGCCAGCAGTGAATACCTCGGGGACTACAATGAGCAGTTCTTC.

The table lists this clonotype with many counts. The genes are TRBV6-5 and TRBJ2-7; TRBD1 matches 10 bases. Germline V gene data show CDR1 as MNHEY and CDR2 as SVGAGI. Germline trimming cut 2 bases from V and 4 bases from J; bases unmatched to any gene: 11. The CDR3 runs 17 residues. CDR3: CASSYTSGQGFGYEQYF. DNA of the CDR3: TGTGCCAGCAGTTACACGTCGGGACAGGGGTTTGGGTACGAGCAGTACTTC.

In this sample, this clonotype turned up a few times. The V and J genes are TRBV9 and TRBJ2-3, with D unclear. CDR3 length: 13 amino acids. Trimming took 0 bases from V and 5 from J, leaving 7 bases between them. CDR1 is SGDLS and CDR2 is YYNGEE in the germline V gene. The CDR3 coding sequence is TGTGCCAGCAGCGTAGCTTTGGAAGATACGCAGTATTTT. This gives the protein CASSVALEDTQYF. Full variable domain (remainder filled in from reference TRBV9 and TRBJ2-3): DSGVTQTPKHLITATGQRVTLRCSPRSGDLSVYWYQQSLDQGLQFLIQYYNGEERAKGNILERFSAQQFPDLHSELNLSSLELGDSALYFCASSVALEDTQYFGPGTRLTVL.

This clonotype was recorded a few times. The chain recombines TRBV5-1 with TRBJ2-1; 11 bases fit TRBD2. V shed 0 bases, J shed 9 bases, and the junction held 8 bases outside the gene matches. CDR3 length equals 16 residues. The V gene's germline CDR1 is SGHRS and CDR2 YFSETQ. CDR3 amino acids: CASSLGPVAGGLEQFF. The CDR3 DNA reads TGCGCCAGCAGCTTGGGCCCGGTAGCGGGGGGGCTTGAGCAGTTCTTC.

This clonotype was seen only a few times. The chain has TRBV6-6 and TRBJ2-2, with unresolved D. Germline CDR1 and CDR2: MNHNY and SVGAGI (reference sequence). The CDR3 is made up of 13 amino acids. V gave up 2 bases and J gave up 5 bases, with 6 bases separating them. The CDR3: CASSYELTGELFF. The CDR3 DNA follows: TGTGCCAGCAGTTACGAGTTGACCGGGGAGCTGTTTTTT.

This clonotype was seen a handful of times. V is TRBV25-1 and J is TRBJ1-6, with 7 positions matching TRBD1. After removal of 7 bases from V and 9 bases from J, the junction contained 6 bases not matched to a gene. The CDR3 spans 13 residues. CDR1 MGHDK and CDR2 SYGVNS come from the germline V gene. DNA for the CDR3: TGTGCCAGCACCACAGGGGCGGGTTCACCCCTCCACTTT. Protein product: CASTTGAGSPLHF. The full variable domain, completed using reference TRBV25-1 and TRBJ1-6, is EADIYQTPRYLVIGTGKKITLECSQTMGHDKMYWYQQDPGMELHLIHYSYGVNSTEKGDLSSESTVSRIRTEHFPLTLESARPSHTSQYLCASTTGAGSPLHFGNGTRLTVT.

The chain combines TRBV7-6 with TRBJ2-5, with D perhaps matching TRBD2 (5 bases). Germline CDR1 is SGHVS and CDR2 is FNYEAQ. The CDR3 has 14 amino acids. Deletions cut 1 base from V and 2 bases from J, with 8 bases between. CDR3 protein: CASSLVERQETQYF. In nucleotides, the CDR3 is TGTGCCAGCAGCTTAGTAGAGCGGCAAGAGACCCAGTACTTC.

The chain carries TRBV6-5 and TRBJ1-6; D is unclear. The CDR3 contains 14 residues. Trimming pared 3 bases from V and 9 bases from J, leaving 12 bases between. Per germline, CDR1 MNHEY and CDR2 SVGAGI. As DNA, the CDR3 is TGTGCCAGCAGTTATGGTGGCCCGACTTCACCCCTCCACTTT. Translation: CASSYGGPTSPLHF.

The genes are TRBV5-1 and TRBJ2-7; 10 bases agree with TRBD1. The CDR3 consists of 14 residues. Per the germline V gene, CDR1 is SGHRS and CDR2 is YFSETQ. The V gene end was trimmed by 0 bases and the J gene end by 6 bases; junction bases not matched to a gene: 3. The CDR3 here is CASSLGDRGPEQYF. CDR3 nucleotides: TGCGCCAGCAGCTTGGGGGACAGGGGCCCCGAGCAGTACTTC.

This clonotype has a handful of counts. The junction departs from germline at one end; a sequencing error may be responsible. CDR3: CAISAVIAGGEGIF. The DNA of the CDR3 is TGTGCCATCAGTGCCGTCATAGCGGGGGGCGAGGGGATCTTC. V usage is TRBV10-3 and J usage is TRBJ2-1; 10 positions agree with TRBD2. In germline, CDR1 is ENHRY, CDR2 SYGVKD. This CDR3 has 14 residues.

On this clonotype itself: A much larger clone sits a single nucleotide away, making a read error possible. The rearrangement uses TRBV29-1 and TRBJ2-3; no firm D call. The length of the CDR3 is 14 residues. Germline CDR1 is SQVTM and CDR2 is ANQGSEA. V was shortened by 0 bases and J by 4 bases, with 11 bases between the two germline ends. The CDR3 sequence is CSVEEWLQSDTQYF. DNA for the CDR3: TGCAGCGTTGAAGAATGGCTTCAGTCAGATACGCAGTATTTT.

The chain employs TRBV27 and TRBJ1-2; D is possibly TRBD1 (5 bases). Germline CDR1 reads MNHEY; CDR2 reads SMNVEV (reference sequence). The V gene lost 5 bases and the J gene lost 0 bases, with 16 bases spanning the gap. The CDR3 extends over 16 amino acids. CDR3 coding DNA: TGTGCCAGCAGTGCCTTAAGGGCAGGGTCTAACTATGGCTACACCTTC. Translating gives CASSALRAGSNYGYTF.

CDR3 protein: CASSSPGRINSPLHF. DNA of the CDR3: TGTGCCAGCAGCAGCCCGGGACGAATTAATTCACCCCTCCACTTT. The chain carries TRBV9 and TRBJ1-6; a weak D match, TRBD1 (5 bases). CDR1 is SGDLS and CDR2 is YYNGEE in the germline V gene. This CDR3 is built from 15 residues. V lost 4 bases, J lost 6 bases, and 14 bases lay in between.